This T cell receptor beta chain was recovered during a study of identical twins. General study results and limits: The analysis was cross-sectional rather than longitudinal within donors. With beta out-of-frame sequences, excess sharing by twins was weaker. Twin sharing of out-of-frame TCR alpha was underestimated by models in monozygotic pairs.

This clonotype was found a few times. Its antigen is not identified. CDR3 length: 16 residues. Losses at the gene ends were 5 bases for V and 2 bases for J; bases not matched to a gene: 11. Per the germline V gene, CDR1 is MNHEY and CDR2 is SMNVEV (reference sequence). TCRdb re-derived calls from the 5' RACE reads in MiXCR, one entry per CDR3 protein. The repertoire consists of fewer than 550,000 distinct CDR3 sequences, with around an eighth occurring once and the leading ten covering 0.98%. The same data also went into a second study, on yellow fever vaccine responses in identical twins.

The origin of this receptor is a woman aged 18-29 years in good health. Source material: CD4+ T cells sorted from blood. The rearrangement links TRBV27 to TRBJ2-5; 7 bases agree with TRBD1. In nucleotides, the CDR3 is TGTGCCAGCAGTCTCACAGGGGTCACGGGGCAAGAGACCCAGTACTTC. Translation: CASSLTGVTGQETQYF.